This T cell receptor (beta chain) was recorded in a study of metastatic and nonmetastatic thyroid tumors. Study at large: The study looked at repertoires side by side in blood and in tumor or nodule tissue from malignant and benign thyroid patients.

This clone was detected ten times or more. What it recognizes is unknown. Per the study methods: Differences in CDR3 between clinicopathological groups were drawn on to build a classifier intended to discriminate distant-metastatic papillary thyroid cancer patients. TCRdb used MiXCR to call clones anew from the PCR reads. These V and J calls rely on TCRdb rather than the paper's analysis. This sample has 30,000 to 35,000 clones, with about 17% found just once. All patients were untreated before thyroid surgery. Germline assignment: CDR1 DFQATT and CDR2 SNEGSKA (reference sequence). CDR3 length equals 15 residues. Trimming shortened V by 0 bases and J by 3 bases, and 15 bases separated the two germline ends. General study findings and limits: Benign nodules were reported to have significantly lower TCR beta diversity than malignant thyroid tumors, in blood and tumor.

This receptor was taken from a female donor with papillary thyroid cancer or a benign thyroid nodule (not recorded which). Some clones in this sample may be carry-over from other donors' samples. This rearrangement joins TRBV20-1 to TRBJ2-7, with D unclear. Sequencing used blood. CDR3 loop: CSAREMGSAIYEQYF. CDR3 DNA sequence: TGCAGTGCTAGAGAGATGGGGTCAGCAATCTACGAGCAGTACTTC.